Here is one T cell receptor beta chain with its context. The data were taken from a study of cytomegalovirus exposure and HLA in healthy donors. Study as a whole: Falling in the Caucasian-associated ancestry cluster were about 82% of some 400 genotyped donors.

Unmatched junction bases numbered 10, after V lost 5 bases and J lost 0 bases. The CDR3 loop spans 17 amino acids. Germline CDR1 is PRHDT and CDR2 is FYEKMQ (reference sequence). The study ran its PCR with 60 Vbeta and 13 Jbeta primers. Sequenced by immunoSEQ multiplex PCR; TCRdb stores in-frame clones only, minus some. The data show 110,000 to 150,000 clones, approximately 78% seen once. The sequencing sample was made of PBMCs. The origin of this receptor is a female donor in good health and CMV-seronegative. The chain combines TRBV13 with TRBJ1-5; TRBD1 matches 7 bases. The CDR3 nucleotides are TGTGCCAGCAGCCCATTCCGACAGGGACGTAGCAATCAGCCCCAGCATTTT. As protein: CASSPFRQGRSNQPQHF.